The sequence of this T cell receptor (beta chain) was determined in a study of shared clonotypes between healthy human individuals. For the study at large: Serving as donors were two women and a few men, whose ages spanned 18 to 49. Each donor's CD8 memory used one plate, CD8 naive two, each CD4 subset three.

Per the germline V gene, CDR1 is GTSNPN and CDR2 is SVGIG (reference sequence). The CDR3 consists of 14 residues. The ends lost 4 bases at V and 4 bases at J; junction bases unmatched: 6. Whole-study results and caveats: Around 4.7% of naive CD4 clonotypes were shared across a handful of donors.

TCRdb keeps only in-frame clones here, not all; method: immunoSEQ multiplex PCR. The sample includes millions of clones, approximately 95% of them seen just once. CD45RO-negative cells were positively selected for CCR7, leaving out terminally differentiated effector memory CD45RA+ cells. On this clone itself: Its matching antigen is unknown.

The rearrangement joins TRBV30 to TRBJ1-4; 7 bases are shared with TRBD1. What was sequenced was naive CD8+ T cells sorted from blood. This clonotype was sampled from a man between 18 and 35 years old in good health. As DNA, the CDR3 is TGTGCCTGGACCCCGGGACAGTTTAATGAAAAACTGTTTTTT. This gives the protein CAWTPGQFNEKLFF.